This TCR beta chain was identified during a study of regulatory T cells in long-lasting Graves disease. Combining iRepertoire HTBI primers with Arm-PCR of CDR3 regions, the authors built TCR beta libraries. TCRdb re-derived calls from the multiplex PCR reads in MiXCR, one entry per CDR3 protein. The top ten clones hold 56% of a sample with about 290,000 distinct CDR3 sequences, around 21% of them seen once. Whole-study results and caveats: Whereas new patients shared 966 public clonotypes, persistent patients shared more, at some 2,700.

The time point here: persistent/refractory GD, antithyroid drugs over 5 years with positive TRAb. Researchers made the TCR library from RNA that was extracted from PBMCs. Diagnosing Graves' disease relied on the American Thyroid Association guidelines. This clonotype came up many times. What it recognizes is unknown. Germline V gives CDR1 DFQATT, CDR2 SNEGSKA (reference sequence). The CDR3 is made up of 11 amino acids. Trimming took 7 bases from V and 0 from J, leaving 6 bases between them. This sequence originates from a female donor with Graves disease. The chain recombines TRBV20-1 with TRBJ2-5; maybe TRBD1 (5 bases). The sample in question was peripheral blood mononuclear cells (PBMCs), obtained when the disease was refractory, from a patient treated with antithyroid drugs. In nucleotides, the CDR3 is TGCAGTGGACAGCACCAAGAGACCCAGTACTTC. Protein sequence: CSGQHQETQYF.